This T cell receptor (beta chain) was sequenced for a study of technical replicates of blood from a few donors. V gave up 6 bases and J gave up 7 bases, with 22 bases separating them. Germline V gene lookup returns CDR1 SNHLY and CDR2 FYNNEI. The CDR3 loop spans 16 amino acids. Data came from immunoSEQ multiplex PCR; TCRdb stores just in-frame clones and leaves some out. The sample includes 44,000 or so clones, 92% of them seen just once. This TCR was sampled from a human donor in good health. Some clones in this sample may be carry-over from other donors' samples. This chain joins TRBV2 and TRBJ1-5; possible D gene TRBD1, 6 bases. Material: PBMCs. Here the CDR3 DNA reads TGTGCCAGCAGAGAAAGCTTATTCAGGGGCCAACAGCCCCAGCATTTT. Protein product: CASRESLFRGQQPQHF.